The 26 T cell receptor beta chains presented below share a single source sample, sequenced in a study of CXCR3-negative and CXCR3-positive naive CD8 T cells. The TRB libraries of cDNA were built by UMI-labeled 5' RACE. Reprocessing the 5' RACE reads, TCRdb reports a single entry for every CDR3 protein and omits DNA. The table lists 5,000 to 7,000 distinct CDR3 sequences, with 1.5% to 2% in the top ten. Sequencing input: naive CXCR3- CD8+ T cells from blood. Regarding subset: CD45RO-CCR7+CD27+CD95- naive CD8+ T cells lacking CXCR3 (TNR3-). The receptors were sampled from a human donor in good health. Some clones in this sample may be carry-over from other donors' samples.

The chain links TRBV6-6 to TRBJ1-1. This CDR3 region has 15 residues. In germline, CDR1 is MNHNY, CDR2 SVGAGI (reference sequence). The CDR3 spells CASSYVSGRNTEAFF.

The CDR3 sequence is CASPPVGGQRYGYTF. V is TRBV25-1 and J is TRBJ1-2; lacking DNA, the TRBD1 call made by TCRdb goes unchecked. In germline, CDR1 is MGHDK, CDR2 SYGVNS. The CDR3 is 15 residues long.

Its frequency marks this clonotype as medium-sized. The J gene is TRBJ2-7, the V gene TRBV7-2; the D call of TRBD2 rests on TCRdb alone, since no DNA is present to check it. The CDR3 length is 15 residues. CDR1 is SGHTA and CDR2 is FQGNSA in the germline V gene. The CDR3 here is CASSLGGVPPYEQYF.

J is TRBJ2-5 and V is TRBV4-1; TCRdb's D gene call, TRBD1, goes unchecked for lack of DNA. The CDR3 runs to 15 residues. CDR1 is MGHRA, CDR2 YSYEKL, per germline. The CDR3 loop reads CASSQGTGGQETQYF.

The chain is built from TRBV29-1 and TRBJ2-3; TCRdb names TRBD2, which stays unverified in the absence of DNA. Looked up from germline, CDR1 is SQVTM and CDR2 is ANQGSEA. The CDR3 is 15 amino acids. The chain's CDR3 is CSVDGTSGSTDTQYF.

CDR3 loop: CSVVGGQRAKNIQYF. This chain joins TRBV29-1 and TRBJ2-4; TCRdb returns TRBD1, unconfirmable since there is no DNA. The length of the CDR3 is 15 residues. In germline, CDR1 is SQVTM, CDR2 ANQGSEA.

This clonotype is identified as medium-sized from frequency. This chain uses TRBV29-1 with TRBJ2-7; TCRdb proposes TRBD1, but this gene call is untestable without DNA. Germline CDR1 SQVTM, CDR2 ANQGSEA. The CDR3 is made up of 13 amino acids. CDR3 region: CSVAGASDYEQYF.

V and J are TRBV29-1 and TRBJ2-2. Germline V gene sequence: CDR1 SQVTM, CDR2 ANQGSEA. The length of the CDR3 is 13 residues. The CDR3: CSVEQANTGELFF.

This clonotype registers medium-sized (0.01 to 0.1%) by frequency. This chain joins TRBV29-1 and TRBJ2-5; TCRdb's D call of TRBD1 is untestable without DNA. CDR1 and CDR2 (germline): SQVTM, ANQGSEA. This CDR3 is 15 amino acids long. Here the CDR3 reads CSVEDTDSSGETQYF.

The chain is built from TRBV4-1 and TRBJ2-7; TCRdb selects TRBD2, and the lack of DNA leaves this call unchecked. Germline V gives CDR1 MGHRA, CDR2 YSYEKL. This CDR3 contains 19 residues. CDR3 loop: CASSQGTPGTSVLSYEQYF.

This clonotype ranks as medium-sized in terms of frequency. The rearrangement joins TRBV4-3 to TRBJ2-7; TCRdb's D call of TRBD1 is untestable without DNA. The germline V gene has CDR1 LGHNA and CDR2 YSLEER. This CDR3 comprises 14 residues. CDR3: CASSVYRGHDEQYF.

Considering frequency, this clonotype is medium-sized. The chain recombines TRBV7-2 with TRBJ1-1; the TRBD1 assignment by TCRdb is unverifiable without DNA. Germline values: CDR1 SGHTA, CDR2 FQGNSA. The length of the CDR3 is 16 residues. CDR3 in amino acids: CASSLGPGRGRTEAFF.

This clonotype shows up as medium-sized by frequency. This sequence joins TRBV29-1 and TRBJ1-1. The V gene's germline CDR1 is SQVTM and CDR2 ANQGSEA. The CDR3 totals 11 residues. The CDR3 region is CSVEEGTEAFF.

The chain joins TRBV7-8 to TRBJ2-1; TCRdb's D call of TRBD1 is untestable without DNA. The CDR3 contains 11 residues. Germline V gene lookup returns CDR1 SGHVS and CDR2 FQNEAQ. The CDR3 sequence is CAGSLPGEQFF. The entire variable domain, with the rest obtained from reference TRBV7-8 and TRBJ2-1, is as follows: GAGVSQSPRYKVAKRGQDVALRCDPISGHVSLFWYQQALGQGPEFLTYFQNEAQLDKSGLPSDRFFAERPEGSVSTLKIQRTQQEDSAVYLCAGSLPGEQFFGPGTRLTVL.

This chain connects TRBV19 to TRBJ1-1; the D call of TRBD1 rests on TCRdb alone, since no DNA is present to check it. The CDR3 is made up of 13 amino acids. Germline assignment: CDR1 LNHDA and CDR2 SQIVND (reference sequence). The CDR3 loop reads CASSAGDLAEAFF.

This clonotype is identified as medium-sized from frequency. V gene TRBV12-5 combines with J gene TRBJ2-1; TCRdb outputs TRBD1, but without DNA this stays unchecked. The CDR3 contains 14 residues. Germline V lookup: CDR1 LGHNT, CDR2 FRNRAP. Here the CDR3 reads CASKRTGDYNEQFF.

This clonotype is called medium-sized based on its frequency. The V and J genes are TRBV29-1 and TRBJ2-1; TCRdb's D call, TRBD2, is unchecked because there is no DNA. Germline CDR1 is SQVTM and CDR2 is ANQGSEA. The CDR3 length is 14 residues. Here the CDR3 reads CSVEGGNSYNEQFF.

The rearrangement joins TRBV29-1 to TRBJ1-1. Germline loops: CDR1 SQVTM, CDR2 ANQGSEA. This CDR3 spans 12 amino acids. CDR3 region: CSVRTWDTEAFF.

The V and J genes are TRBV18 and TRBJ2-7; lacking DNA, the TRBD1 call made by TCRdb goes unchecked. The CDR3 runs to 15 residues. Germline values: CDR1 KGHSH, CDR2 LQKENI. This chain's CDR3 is CASSPPGQTPYEQYF.

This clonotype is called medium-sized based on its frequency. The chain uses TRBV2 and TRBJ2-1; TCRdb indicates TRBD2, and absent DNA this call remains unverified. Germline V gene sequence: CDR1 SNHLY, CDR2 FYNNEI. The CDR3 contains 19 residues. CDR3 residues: CAAAWGLAPPGKDYNEQFF. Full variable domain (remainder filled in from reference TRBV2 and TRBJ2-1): EPEVTQTPSHQVTQMGQEVILRCVPISNHLYFYWYRQILGQKVEFLVSFYNNEISEKSEIFDDQFSVERPDGSNFTLKIRSTKLEDSAMYFCAAAWGLAPPGKDYNEQFFGPGTRLTVL.

The CDR3 loop is CASSKGTGDDQPQHF. V usage is TRBV14 and J usage is TRBJ1-5; TCRdb proposes TRBD1, but this gene call is untestable without DNA. CDR1 is SGHDN and CDR2 is FVKESK in the germline V gene. There are 15 residues in the CDR3. The whole variable domain, filled in from reference TRBV14 and TRBJ1-5, reads EAGVTQFPSHSVIEKGQTVTLRCDPISGHDNLYWYRRVMGKEIKFLLHFVKESKQDESGMPNNRFLAERTGGTYSTLKVQPAELEDSGVYFCASSKGTGDDQPQHFGDGTRLSIL.

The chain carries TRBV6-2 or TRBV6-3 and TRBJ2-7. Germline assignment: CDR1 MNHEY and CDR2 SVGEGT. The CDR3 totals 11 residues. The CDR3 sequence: CASSKAYEQYF.

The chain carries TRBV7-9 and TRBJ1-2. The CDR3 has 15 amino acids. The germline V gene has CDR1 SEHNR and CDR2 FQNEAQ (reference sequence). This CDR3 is CASSLDPPRAYGYTF.

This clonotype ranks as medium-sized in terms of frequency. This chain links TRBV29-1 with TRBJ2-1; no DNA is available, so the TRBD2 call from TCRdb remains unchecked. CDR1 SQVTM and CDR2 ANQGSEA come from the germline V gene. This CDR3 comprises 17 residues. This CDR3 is CSVERGGSSGRTNEQFF.

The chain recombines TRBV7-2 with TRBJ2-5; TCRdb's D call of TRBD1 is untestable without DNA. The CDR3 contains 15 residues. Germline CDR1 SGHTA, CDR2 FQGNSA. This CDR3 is CASSLAEGGRETQYF.

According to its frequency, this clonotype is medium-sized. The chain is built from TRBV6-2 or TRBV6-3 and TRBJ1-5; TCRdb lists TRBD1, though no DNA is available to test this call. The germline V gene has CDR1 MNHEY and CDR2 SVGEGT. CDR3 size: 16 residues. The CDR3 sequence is CASSYMTPYSNQPQHF.